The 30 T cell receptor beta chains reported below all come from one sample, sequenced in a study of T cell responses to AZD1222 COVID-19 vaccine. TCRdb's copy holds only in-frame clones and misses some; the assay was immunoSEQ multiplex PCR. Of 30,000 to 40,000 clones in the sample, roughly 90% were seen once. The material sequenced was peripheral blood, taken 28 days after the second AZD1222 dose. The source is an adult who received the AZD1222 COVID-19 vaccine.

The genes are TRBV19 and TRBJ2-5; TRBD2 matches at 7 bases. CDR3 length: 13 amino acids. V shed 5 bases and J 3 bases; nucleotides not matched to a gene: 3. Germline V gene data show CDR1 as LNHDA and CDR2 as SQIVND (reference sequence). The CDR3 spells CASSPRGEETQYF. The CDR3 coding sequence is TGTGCCAGTAGTCCCCGGGGGGAAGAGACCCAGTACTTC.

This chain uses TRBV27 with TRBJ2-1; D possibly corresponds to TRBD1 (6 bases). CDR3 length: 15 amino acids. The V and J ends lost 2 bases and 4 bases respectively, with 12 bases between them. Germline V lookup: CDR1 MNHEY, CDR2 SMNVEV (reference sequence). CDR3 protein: CASSLGGPPYNEQFF. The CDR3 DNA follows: TGTGCCAGCAGTTTAGGGGGCCCTCCTTACAATGAGCAGTTCTTC.

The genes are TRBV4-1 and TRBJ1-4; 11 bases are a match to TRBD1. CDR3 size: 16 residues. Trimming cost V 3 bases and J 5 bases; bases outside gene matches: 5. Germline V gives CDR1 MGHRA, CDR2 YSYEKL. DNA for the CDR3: TGCGCCAGCAGCCACCGCCGGGACAGGGGGAATGAAAAACTGTTTTTT. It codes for CASSHRRDRGNEKLFF.

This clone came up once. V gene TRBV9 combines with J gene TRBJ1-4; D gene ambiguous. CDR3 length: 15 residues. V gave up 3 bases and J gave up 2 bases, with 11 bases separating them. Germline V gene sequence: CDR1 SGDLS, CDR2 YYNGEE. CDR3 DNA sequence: TGTGCCAGCAGCGCCCCCGGGGAGACTAATGAAAAACTGTTTTTT. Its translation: CASSAPGETNEKLFF. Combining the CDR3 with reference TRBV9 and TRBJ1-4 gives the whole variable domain DSGVTQTPKHLITATGQRVTLRCSPRSGDLSVYWYQQSLDQGLQFLIQYYNGEERAKGNILERFSAQQFPDLHSELNLSSLELGDSALYFCASSAPGETNEKLFFGSGTQLSVL.

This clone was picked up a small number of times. The CDR3 loop reads CASSLQGGTEAFF. The CDR3 DNA follows: TGTGCCAGCAGCTTACAGGGAGGGACTGAAGCTTTCTTT. The chain links TRBV11-1 to TRBJ1-1, with D perhaps TRBD1 (5 bases). The CDR3 runs to 13 residues. With 2 bases removed from V and 5 bases from J, the gap between germline ends came to 9 bases. Germline CDR1 reads SGHAT; CDR2 reads FQDESV (reference sequence).

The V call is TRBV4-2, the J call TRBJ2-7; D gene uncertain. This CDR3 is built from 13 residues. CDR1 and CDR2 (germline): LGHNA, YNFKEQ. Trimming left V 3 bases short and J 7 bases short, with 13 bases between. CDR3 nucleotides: TGTGCCAGCAGCCAGGGCCCCCTTGGTGAGCAGTACTTC. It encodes CASSQGPLGEQYF.

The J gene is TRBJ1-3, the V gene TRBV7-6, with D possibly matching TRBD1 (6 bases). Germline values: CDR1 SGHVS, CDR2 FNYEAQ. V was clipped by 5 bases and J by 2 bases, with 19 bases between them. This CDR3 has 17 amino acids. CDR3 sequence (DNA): TGTGCCAGCAGCCCTCTAAGCAATAGGGGGGCTGGAAACACCATATATTTT. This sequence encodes CASSPLSNRGAGNTIYF.

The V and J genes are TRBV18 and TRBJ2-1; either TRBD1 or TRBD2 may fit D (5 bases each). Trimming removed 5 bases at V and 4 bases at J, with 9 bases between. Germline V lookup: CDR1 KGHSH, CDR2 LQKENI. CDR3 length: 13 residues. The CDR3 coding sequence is TGTGCCAGCTCAGAGGGGCTTTACAATGAGCAGTTCTTC. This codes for CASSEGLYNEQFF.

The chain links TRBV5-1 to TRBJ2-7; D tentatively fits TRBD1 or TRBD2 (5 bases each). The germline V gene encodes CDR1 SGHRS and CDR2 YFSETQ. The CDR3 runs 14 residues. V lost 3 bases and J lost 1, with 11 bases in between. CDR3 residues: CASSSGPGSYEQYF. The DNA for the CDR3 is TGCGCCAGCAGCTCAGGGCCGGGGTCCTACGAGCAGTACTTC.

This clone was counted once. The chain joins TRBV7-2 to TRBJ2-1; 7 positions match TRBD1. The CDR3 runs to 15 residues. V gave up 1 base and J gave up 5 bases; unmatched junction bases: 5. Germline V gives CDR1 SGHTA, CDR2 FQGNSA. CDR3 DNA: TGTGCCAGCAGCTTAGGAGGGGGCGGCCACAATGAGCAGTTCTTC. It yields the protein CASSLGGGGHNEQFF.

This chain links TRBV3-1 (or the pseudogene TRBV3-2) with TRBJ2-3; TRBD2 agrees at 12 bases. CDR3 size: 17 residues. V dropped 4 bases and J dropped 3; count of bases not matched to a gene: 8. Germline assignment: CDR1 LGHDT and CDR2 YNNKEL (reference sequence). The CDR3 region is CASSPRTSGVGTDTQYF. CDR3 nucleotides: TGTGCCAGCAGCCCTCGGACTAGCGGGGTTGGGACAGATACGCAGTATTTT.

CDR3 amino acids: CASSLLSGGADTQYF. The CDR3 nucleotides are TGTGCCAGCAGTTTGTTAAGTGGGGGGGCAGATACGCAGTATTTT. The chain joins TRBV28 to TRBJ2-3, with 7 bases aligning to TRBD2. Per germline, CDR1 MDHEN and CDR2 SYDVKM. The V segment lost 3 bases and the J segment 4 bases; nucleotides outside the gene matches: 7. CDR3 size: 15 residues.

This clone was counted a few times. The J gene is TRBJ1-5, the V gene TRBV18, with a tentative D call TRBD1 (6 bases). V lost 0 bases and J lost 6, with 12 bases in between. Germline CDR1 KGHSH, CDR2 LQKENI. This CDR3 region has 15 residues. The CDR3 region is CASSPPGGQAQPQHF. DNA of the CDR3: TGTGCCAGCTCACCACCGGGGGGGCAGGCTCAGCCCCAGCATTTT.

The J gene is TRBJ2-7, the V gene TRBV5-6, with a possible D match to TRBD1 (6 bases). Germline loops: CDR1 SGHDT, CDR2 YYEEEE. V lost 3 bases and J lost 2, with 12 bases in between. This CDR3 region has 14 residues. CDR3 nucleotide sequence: TGTGCCAGCAGCTCCAGGGGTAATGCCTACGAGCAGTACTTC. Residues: CASSSRGNAYEQYF.

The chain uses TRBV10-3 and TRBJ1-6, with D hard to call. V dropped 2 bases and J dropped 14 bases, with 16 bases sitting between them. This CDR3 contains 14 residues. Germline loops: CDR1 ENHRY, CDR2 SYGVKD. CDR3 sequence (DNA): TGTGCCATCAGTGAGCCTGGACGGATTGAGGCCCTCCACTTT. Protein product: CAISEPGRIEALHF.

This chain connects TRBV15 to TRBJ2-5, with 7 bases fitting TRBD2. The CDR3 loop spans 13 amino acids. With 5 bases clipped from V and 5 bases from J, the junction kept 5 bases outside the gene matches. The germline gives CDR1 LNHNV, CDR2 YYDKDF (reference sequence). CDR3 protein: CATSGGGRETQYF. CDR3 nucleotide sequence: TGTGCCACCAGCGGGGGGGGTAGGGAGACCCAGTACTTC.

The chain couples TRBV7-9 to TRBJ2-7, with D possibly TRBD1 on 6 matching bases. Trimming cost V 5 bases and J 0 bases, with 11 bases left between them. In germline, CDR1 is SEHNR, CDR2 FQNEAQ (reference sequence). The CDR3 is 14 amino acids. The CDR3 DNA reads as TGTGCCAGCAGCATAGGACAGTTCTCCTACGAGCAGTACTTC. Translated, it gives CASSIGQFSYEQYF.

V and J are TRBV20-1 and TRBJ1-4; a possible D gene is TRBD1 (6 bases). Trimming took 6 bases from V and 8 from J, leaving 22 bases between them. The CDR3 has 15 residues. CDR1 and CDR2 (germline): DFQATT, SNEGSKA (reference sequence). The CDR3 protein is CSASRGVYRDEKLFF. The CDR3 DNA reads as TGCAGTGCCAGTAGAGGGGTATACAGGGACGAAAAACTGTTTTTT.

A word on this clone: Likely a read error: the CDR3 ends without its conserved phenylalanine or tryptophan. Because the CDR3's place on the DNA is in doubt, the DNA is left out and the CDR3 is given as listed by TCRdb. CDR3 loop: CASYGATGGAV. The chain has TRBV6-5 and TRBJ1-1. The CDR3 is made up of 11 amino acids, end residues included. CDR1 is MNHEY and CDR2 is SVGAGI in the germline V gene.

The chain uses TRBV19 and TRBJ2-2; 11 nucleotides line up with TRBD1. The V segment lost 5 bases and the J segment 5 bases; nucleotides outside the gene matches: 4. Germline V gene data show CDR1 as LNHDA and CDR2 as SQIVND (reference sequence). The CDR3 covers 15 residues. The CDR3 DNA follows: TGTGCCAGTAGTGCGGACAGGGGGCGAACCGGGGAGCTGTTTTTT. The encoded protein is CASSADRGRTGELFF.

The CDR3 protein is CASSLARGYYEQYF. For the CDR3, the DNA is TGTGCCAGCAGTTTAGCACGGGGATACTACGAGCAGTACTTC. The chain carries TRBV28 and TRBJ2-7; tentatively, D is TRBD2 (5 bases). Germline V CDR1 and CDR2: MDHEN, SYDVKM. With 2 bases removed from V and 3 bases from J, the gap between germline ends came to 11 bases. The CDR3 has 14 residues.

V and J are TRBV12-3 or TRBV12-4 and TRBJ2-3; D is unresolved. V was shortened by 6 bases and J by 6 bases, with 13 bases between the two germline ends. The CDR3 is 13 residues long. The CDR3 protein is CASSTNPPDTQYF. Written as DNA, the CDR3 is TGTGCCAGCAGCACAAACCCGCCGGATACGCAGTATTTT.

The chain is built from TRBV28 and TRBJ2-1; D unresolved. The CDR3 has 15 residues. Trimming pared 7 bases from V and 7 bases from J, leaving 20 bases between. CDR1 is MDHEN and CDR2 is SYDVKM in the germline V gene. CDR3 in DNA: TGTGCCAGCAACTTGCAGTCCTTAGGGCGGAATGAGCAGTTCTTC. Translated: CASNLQSLGRNEQFF.

For the CDR3, the DNA is TGTGCCAGCAGCCATTGGGGGACAGAAGACTCACCCCTCCACTTT. This translates into CASSHWGTEDSPLHF. This chain links TRBV16 with TRBJ1-6; 7 bases are a match to TRBD1. CDR3 length equals 15 residues. Germline V gives CDR1 KGHSY, CDR2 FQNENV. The V segment lost 3 bases and the J segment 10 bases; nucleotides outside the gene matches: 9.

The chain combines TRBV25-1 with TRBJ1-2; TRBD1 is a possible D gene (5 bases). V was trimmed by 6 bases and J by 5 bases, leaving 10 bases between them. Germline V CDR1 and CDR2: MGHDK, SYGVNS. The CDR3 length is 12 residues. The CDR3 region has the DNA TGTGCCAGCAGCGACAGTTTTTATGGCTACACCTTC. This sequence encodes CASSDSFYGYTF.

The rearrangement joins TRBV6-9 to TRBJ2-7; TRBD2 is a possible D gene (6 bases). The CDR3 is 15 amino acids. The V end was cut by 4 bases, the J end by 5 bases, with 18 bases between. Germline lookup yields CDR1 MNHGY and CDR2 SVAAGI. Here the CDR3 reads CASSSRPTSSDEQYF. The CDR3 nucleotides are TGTGCCAGCAGTTCCAGACCGACTAGTTCTGACGAGCAGTACTTC.

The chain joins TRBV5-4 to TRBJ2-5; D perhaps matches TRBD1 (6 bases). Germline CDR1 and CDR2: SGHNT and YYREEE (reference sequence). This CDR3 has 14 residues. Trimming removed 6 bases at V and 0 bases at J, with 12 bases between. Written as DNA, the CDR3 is TGTGCCAGCACCCCCGGACAGAACCAAGAGACCCAGTACTTC. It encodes CASTPGQNQETQYF.

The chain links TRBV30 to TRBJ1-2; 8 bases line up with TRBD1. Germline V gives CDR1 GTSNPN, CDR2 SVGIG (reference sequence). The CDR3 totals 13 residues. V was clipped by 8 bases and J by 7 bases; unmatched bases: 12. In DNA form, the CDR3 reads TGTGCCGAGCGACGACAGGGGCACACTGGCTACACCTTC. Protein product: CAERRQGHTGYTF.

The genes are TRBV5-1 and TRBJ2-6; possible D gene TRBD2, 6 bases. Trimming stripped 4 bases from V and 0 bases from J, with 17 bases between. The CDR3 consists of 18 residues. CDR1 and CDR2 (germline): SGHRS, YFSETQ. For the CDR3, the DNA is TGCGCCAGCAGCGTGGAGGGTCACTTTAGCTCTGGGGCCAACGTCCTGACTTTC. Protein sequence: CASSVEGHFSSGANVLTF.

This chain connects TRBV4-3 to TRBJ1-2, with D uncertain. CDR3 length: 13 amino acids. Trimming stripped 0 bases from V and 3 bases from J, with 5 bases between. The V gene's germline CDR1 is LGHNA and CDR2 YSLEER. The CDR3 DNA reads TGCGCCAGCAGCCAAGAACCTTACTATGGCTACACCTTC. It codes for CASSQEPYYGYTF.